This T cell receptor (beta chain) emerged from a study of T cell clonotyping in hematopoietic cell transplantation. Using immunoSEQ multiplex PCR, the repertoire was profiled, and TCRdb retains in-frame clones only, with some absent. The sample lists more than 40,000 clones, around 95% occurring once. Germline loops: CDR1 SNHLY, CDR2 FYNNEI. The CDR3 totals 15 residues. With 3 bases removed from V and 2 bases from J, the gap between germline ends came to 10 bases. Sequenced: peripheral blood mononuclear cells. The origin of this receptor is a man aged 25 to 45 in good health. Some clones in this sample may be carry-over from other donors' samples. The chain has TRBV2 and TRBJ2-2; D is possibly TRBD1 (6 bases). The CDR3 nucleotides are TGTGCCAGCAGTGACCGGACAGTTAACACCGGGGAGCTGTTTTTT. This gives the protein CASSDRTVNTGELFF.